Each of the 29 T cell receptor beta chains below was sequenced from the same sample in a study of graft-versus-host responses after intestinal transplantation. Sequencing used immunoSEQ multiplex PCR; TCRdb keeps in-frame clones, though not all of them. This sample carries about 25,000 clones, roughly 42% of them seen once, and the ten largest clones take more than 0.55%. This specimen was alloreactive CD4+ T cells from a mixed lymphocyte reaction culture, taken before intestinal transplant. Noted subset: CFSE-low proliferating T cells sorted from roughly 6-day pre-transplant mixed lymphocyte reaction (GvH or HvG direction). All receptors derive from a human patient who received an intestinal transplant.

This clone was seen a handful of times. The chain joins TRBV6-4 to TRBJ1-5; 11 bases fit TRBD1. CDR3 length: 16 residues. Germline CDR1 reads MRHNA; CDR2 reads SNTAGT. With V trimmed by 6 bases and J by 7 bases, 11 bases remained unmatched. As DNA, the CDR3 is TGTGCCAGCAGGGAGGACAGGGGGCTACGGAACCAGCCCCAGCATTTT. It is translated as CASREDRGLRNQPQHF.

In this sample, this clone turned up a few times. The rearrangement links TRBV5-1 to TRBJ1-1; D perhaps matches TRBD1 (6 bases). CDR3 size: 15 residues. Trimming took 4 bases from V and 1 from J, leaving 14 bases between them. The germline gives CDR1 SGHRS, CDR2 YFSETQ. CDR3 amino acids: CASSKRAQGNTEAFF. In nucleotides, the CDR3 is TGCGCCAGCAGCAAAAGAGCACAGGGGAACACTGAAGCTTTCTTT. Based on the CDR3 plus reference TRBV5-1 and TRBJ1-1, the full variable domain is KAGVTQTPRYLIKTRGQQVTLSCSPISGHRSVSWYQQTPGQGLQFLFEYFSETQRNKGNFPGRFSGRQFSNSRSEMNVSTLELGDSALYLCASSKRAQGNTEAFFGQGTRLTVV.

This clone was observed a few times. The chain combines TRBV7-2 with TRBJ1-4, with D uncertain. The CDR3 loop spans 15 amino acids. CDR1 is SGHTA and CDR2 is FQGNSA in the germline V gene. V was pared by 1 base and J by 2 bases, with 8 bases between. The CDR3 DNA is TGTGCCAGCAGCTTAGAAGGAGGGACTAATGAAAAACTGTTTTTT. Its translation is CASSLEGGTNEKLFF. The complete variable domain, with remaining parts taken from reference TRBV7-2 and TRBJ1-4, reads GAGVSQSPSNKVTEKGKDVELRCDPISGHTALYWYRQSLGQGLEFLIYFQGNSAPDKSGLPSDRFSAERTGGSVSTLTIQRTQQEDSAVYLCASSLEGGTNEKLFFGSGTQLSVL.

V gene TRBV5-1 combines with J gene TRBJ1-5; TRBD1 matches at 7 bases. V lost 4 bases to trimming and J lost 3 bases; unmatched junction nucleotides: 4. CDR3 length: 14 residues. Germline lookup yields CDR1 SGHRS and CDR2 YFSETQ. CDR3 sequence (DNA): TGCGCCAGCAGCGAGGGGGCTTACAATCAGCCCCAGCATTTT. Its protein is CASSEGAYNQPQHF.

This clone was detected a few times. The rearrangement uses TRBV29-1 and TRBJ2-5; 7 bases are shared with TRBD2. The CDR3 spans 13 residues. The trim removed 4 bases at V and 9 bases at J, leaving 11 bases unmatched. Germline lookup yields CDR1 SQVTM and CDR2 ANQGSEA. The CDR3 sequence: CSVAPGGEGPQYF. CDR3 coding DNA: TGCAGCGTTGCCCCGGGGGGTGAAGGGCCCCAGTACTTC.

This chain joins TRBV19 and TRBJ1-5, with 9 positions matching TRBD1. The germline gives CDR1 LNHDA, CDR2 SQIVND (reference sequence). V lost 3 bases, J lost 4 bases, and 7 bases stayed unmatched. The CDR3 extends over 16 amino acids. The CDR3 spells CASSMTRDRDNQPQHF. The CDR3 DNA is TGTGCCAGTAGTATGACCCGGGACAGGGATAATCAGCCCCAGCATTTT.

The CDR3 DNA is TGTGCCAGCAGCTTAACTAGCGGGATCGGCGAGCAGTACTTC. Translated, it gives CASSLTSGIGEQYF. The chain couples TRBV11-3 to TRBJ2-7; 10 nucleotides agree with TRBD2. CDR1 SGHNT and CDR2 YENEEA come from the germline V gene. This CDR3 spans 14 amino acids. The ends lost 2 bases at V and 6 bases at J; junction bases unmatched: 4. The whole variable domain, filled in from reference TRBV11-3 and TRBJ2-7, reads EAGVVQSPRYKIIEKKQPVAFWCNPISGHNTLYWYLQNLGQGPELLIRYENEEAVDDSQLPKDRFSAERLKGVDSTLKIQPAELGDSAVYLCASSLTSGIGEQYFGPGTRLTVT.

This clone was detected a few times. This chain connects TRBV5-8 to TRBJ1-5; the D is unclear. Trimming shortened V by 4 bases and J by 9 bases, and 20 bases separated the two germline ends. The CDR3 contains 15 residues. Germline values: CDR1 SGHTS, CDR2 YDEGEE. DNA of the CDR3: TGTGCCAGCAGCCTACCTTCCTCCTATGTCATGCCCCAGCATTTT. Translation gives CASSLPSSYVMPQHF. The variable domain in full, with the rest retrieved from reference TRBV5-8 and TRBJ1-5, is EAGVTQSPTHLIKTRGQQATLRCSPISGHTSVYWYQQALGLGLQFLLWYDEGEERNRGNFPPRFSGRQFPNYSSELNVNALELEDSALYLCASSLPSSYVMPQHFGDGTRLSIL.

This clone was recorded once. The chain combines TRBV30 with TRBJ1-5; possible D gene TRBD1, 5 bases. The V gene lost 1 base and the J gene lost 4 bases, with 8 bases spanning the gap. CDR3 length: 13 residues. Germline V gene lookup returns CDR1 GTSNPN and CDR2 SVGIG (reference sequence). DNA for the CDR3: TGTGCCTGGAGTGCAGGGAAGAATCAGCCCCAGCATTTT. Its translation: CAWSAGKNQPQHF.

CDR3 in amino acids: CASSLGRNYGYTF. Written as DNA, the CDR3 is TGCGCCAGCAGCTTGGGGAGGAACTATGGCTACACCTTC. This rearrangement joins TRBV5-1 to TRBJ1-2; D remains ambiguous. With 0 bases removed from V and 2 bases from J, the gap between germline ends came to 5 bases. There are 13 residues in the CDR3. CDR1 SGHRS and CDR2 YFSETQ come from the germline V gene.

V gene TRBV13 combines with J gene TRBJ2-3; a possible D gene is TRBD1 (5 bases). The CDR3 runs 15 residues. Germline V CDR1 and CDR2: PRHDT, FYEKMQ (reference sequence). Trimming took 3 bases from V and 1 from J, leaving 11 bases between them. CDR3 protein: CASSLVPRGTDTQYF. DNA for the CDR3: TGTGCCAGCAGCTTGGTACCCAGGGGCACAGATACGCAGTATTTT.

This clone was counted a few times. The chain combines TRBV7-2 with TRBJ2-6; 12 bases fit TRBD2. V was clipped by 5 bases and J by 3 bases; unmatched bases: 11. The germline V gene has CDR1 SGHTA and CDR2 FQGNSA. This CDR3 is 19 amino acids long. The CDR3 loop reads CASSPQRLAGVGGANVLTF. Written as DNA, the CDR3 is TGTGCCAGCAGCCCTCAGAGACTAGCGGGAGTCGGTGGGGCCAACGTCCTGACTTTC.

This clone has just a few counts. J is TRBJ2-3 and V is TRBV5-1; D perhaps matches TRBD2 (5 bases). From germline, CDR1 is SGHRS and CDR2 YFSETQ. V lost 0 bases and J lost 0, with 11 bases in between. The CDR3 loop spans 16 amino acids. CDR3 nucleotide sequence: TGCGCCAGCAGCTTGGGAAGCGGCCTTAGCACAGATACGCAGTATTTT. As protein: CASSLGSGLSTDTQYF.

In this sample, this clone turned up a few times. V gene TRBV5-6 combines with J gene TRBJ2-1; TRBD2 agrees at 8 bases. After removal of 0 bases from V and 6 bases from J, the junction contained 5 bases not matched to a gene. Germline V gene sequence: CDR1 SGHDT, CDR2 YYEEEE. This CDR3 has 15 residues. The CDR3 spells CASSLVGGEGNEQFF. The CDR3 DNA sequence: TGTGCCAGCAGCTTGGTCGGGGGGGAAGGCAATGAGCAGTTCTTC.

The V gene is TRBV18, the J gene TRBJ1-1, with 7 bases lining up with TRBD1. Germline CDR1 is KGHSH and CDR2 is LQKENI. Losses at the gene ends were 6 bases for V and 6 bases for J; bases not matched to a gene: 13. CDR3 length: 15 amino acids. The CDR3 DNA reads TGTGCCAGCTCCCCGTTCGGGCAGGGGGTATCTGAAGCTTTCTTT. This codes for CASSPFGQGVSEAFF.

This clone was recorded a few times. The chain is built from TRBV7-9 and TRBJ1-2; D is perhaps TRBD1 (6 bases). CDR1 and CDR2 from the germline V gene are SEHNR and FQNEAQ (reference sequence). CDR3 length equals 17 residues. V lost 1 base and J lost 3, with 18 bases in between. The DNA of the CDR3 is TGTGCCAGCAGCTTAGTCTATAGGATACAGGGCGACTATGGCTACACCTTC. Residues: CASSLVYRIQGDYGYTF. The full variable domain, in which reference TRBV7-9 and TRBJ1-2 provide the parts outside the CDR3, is DTGVSQNPRHKITKRGQNVTFRCDPISEHNRLYWYRQTLGQGPEFLTYFQNEAQLEKSRLLSDRFSAERPKGSFSTLEIQRTEQGDSAMYLCASSLVYRIQGDYGYTFGSGTRLTVV.

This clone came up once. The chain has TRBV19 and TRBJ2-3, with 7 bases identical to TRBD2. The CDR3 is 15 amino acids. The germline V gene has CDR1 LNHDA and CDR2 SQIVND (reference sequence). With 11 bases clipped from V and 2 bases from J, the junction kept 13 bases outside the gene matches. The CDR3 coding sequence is TGTGCCTCTAGGATCCGGGAGGTCTCCACAGATACGCAGTATTTT. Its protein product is CASRIREVSTDTQYF.

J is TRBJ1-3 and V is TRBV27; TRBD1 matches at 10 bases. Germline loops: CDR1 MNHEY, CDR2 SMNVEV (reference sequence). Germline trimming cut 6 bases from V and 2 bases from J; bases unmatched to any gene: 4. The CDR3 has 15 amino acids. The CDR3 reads CASSRTGGPGNTIYF. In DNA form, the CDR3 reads TGTGCCAGCAGCAGGACAGGGGGTCCTGGAAACACCATATATTTT.

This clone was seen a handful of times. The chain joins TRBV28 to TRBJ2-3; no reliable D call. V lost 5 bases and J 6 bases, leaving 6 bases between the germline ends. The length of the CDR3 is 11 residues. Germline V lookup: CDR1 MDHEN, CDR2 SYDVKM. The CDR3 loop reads CASSLLDTQYF. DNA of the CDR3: TGTGCCAGCAGTCTGTTGGATACGCAGTATTTT.

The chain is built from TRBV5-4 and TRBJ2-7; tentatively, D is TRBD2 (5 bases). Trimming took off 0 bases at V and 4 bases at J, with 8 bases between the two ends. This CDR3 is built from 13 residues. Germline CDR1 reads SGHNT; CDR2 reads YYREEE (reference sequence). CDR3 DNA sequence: TGTGCCAGCAGCTTGGTCTCGGGGTACGAGCAGTACTTC. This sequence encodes CASSLVSGYEQYF.

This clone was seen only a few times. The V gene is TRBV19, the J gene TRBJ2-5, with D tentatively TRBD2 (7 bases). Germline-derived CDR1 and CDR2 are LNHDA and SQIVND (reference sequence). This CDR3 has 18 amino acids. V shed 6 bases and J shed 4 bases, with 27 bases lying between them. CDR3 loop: CASSPLRWGGSFGETQYF. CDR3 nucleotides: TGTGCCAGTAGCCCCCTACGATGGGGGGGCTCCTTTGGAGAGACCCAGTACTTC. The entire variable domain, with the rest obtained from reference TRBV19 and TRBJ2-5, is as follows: DGGITQSPKYLFRKEGQNVTLSCEQNLNHDAMYWYRQDPGQGLRLIYYSQIVNDFQKGDIAEGYSVSREKKESFPLTVTSAQKNPTAFYLCASSPLRWGGSFGETQYFGPGTRLLVL.

The CDR3 DNA sequence: TGTGCCAGCAGCTTAGGCGTTAGACAAGAGACCCAGTACTTC. Amino acid sequence: CASSLGVRQETQYF. The rearrangement uses TRBV7-7 and TRBJ2-5; D ambiguous. The germline CDR1 and CDR2 sequences are SSHAT and FNYEAQ (reference sequence). Trimming took off 1 base at V and 2 bases at J, with 8 bases between the two ends. The CDR3 sequence is 14 residues long.

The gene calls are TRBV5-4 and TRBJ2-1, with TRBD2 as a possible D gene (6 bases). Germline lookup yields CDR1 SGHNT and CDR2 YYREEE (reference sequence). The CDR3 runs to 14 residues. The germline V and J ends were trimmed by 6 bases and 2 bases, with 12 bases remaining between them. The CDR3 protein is CASTRAGTYNEQFF. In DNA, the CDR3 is TGTGCCAGCACCAGAGCGGGTACCTACAATGAGCAGTTCTTC.

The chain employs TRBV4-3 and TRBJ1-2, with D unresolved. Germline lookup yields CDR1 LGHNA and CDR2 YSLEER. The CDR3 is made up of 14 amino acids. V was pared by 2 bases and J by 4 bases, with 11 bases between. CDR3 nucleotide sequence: TGCGCCAGCAGCCAATCTCCAGGTCCCTATGGCTACACCTTC. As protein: CASSQSPGPYGYTF.

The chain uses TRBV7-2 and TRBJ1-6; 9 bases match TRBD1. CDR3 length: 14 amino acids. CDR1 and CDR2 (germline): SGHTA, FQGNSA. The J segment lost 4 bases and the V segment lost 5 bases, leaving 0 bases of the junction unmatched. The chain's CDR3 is CASSGQGYNSPLHF. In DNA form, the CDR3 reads TGTGCCAGCAGCGGACAGGGGTATAATTCACCCCTCCACTTT.

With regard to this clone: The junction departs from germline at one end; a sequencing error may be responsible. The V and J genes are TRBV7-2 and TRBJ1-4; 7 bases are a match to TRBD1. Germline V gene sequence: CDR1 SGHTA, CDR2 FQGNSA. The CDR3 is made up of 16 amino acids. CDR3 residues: CVSSSDRLGPGEKLFF. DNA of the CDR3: TGTGTCAGCAGCTCGGACAGGTTGGGGCCTGGTGAAAAACTGTTTTTT.

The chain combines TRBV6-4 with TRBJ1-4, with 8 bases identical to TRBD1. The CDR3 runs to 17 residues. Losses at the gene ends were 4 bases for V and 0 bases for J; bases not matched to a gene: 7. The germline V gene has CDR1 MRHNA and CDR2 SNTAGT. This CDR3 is CASSVPRGRATNEKLFF. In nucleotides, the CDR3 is TGTGCCAGCAGTGTCCCCAGGGGGCGTGCAACTAATGAAAAACTGTTTTTT.

CDR3 sequence (DNA): TGCGCCAGCAGCCACCTGGGACTACCTGGGGGCAATGAGCAGTTCTTC. It encodes CASSHLGLPGGNEQFF. The chain uses TRBV4-3 and TRBJ2-1; 7 nucleotides line up with TRBD2. Germline V gives CDR1 LGHNA, CDR2 YSLEER. Losses at the gene ends were 3 bases for V and 6 bases for J; bases not matched to a gene: 11. This CDR3 has 16 residues.

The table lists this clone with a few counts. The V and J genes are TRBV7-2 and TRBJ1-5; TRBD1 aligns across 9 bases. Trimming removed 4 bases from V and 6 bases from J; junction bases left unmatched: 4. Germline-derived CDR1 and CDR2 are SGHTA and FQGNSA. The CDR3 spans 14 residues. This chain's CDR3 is CASSSQGASQPQHF. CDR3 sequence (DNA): TGTGCCAGCAGCTCACAGGGGGCGAGTCAGCCCCAGCATTTT.